This record concerns one T cell receptor (beta chain) sequence. These data come from a study of blood T cell repertoires in COVID-19. For the study at large: The origin of the acute and convalescent COVID-19 samples was the United States, Italy and Spain. PBMCs, B-cell-depleted T cells, or T cells provided the cDNA or gDNA that made up the material.

The CDR3 spans 13 residues. The germline V and J ends were trimmed by 3 bases and 8 bases, with 13 bases remaining between them. Looked up from germline, CDR1 is MNHEY and CDR2 is SMNVEV (reference sequence). Authors' analysis steps: Estimates of nucleated cell counts were drawn from the amplification of reference gene primers. Sequencing was performed with immunoSEQ multiplex PCR; in TCRdb, only in-frame clones are kept and a portion is missing. The V and J calls and the clone size are those of that table, but D and trimming were determined from the DNA. Seen here are about 140,000 clones, approximately 84% observed once, and the top ten hold about 2%.

This TCR was recovered from a woman aged 60-75 years with acute or convalescent COVID-19. Sequencing was performed on peripheral blood. The V and J genes are TRBV27 and TRBJ1-2; D might be TRBD1 (6 bases). The CDR3 coding sequence is TGTGCCAGCAGTTTTCGGGGGGCGGGGGGCTACACCTTC. It translates to CASSFRGAGGYTF.